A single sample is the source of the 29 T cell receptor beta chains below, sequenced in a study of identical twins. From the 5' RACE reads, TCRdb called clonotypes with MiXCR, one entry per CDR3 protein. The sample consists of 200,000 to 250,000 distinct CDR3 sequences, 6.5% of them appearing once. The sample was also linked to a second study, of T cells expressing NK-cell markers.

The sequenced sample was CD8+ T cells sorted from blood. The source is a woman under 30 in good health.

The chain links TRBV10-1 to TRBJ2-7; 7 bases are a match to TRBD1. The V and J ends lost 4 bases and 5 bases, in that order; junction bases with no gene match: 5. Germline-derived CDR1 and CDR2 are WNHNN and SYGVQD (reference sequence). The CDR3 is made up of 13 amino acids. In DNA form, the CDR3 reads TGCGCCAGCAGTGGCCGGGACAGTGACGAGCAGTACTTC. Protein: CASSGRDSDEQYF.

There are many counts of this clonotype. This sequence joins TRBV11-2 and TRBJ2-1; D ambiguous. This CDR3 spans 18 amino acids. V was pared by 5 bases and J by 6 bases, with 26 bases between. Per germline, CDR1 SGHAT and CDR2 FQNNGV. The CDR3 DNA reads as TGTGCCAGCAGCCTACTCTCCTCAGGAATTACTAAGAGCAATGAGCAGTTCTTC. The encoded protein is CASSLLSSGITKSNEQFF.

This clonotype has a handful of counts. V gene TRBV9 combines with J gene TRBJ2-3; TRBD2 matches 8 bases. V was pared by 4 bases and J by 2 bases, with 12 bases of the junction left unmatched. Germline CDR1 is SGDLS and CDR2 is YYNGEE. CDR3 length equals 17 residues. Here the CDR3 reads CASSPSRWREVTDTQYF. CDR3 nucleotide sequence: TGTGCCAGCAGCCCCTCAAGGTGGCGGGAGGTCACAGATACGCAGTATTTT.

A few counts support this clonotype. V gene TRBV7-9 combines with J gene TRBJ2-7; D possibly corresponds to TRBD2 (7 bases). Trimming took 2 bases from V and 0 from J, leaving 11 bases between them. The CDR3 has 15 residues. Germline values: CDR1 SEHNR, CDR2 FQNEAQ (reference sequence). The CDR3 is CASSLSAGASYEQYF. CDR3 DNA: TGTGCCAGCAGCTTATCGGCGGGGGCCTCCTACGAGCAGTACTTC.

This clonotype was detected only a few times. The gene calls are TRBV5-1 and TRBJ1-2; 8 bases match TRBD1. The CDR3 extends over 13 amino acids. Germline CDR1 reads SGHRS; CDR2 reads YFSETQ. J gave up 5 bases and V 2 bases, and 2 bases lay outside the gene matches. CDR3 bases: TGCGCCAGCAGCTTATACAGGGGGTATGGCTACACCTTC. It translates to CASSLYRGYGYTF. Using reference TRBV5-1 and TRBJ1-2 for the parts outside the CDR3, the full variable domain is KAGVTQTPRYLIKTRGQQVTLSCSPISGHRSVSWYQQTPGQGLQFLFEYFSETQRNKGNFPGRFSGRQFSNSRSEMNVSTLELGDSALYLCASSLYRGYGYTFGSGTRLTVV.

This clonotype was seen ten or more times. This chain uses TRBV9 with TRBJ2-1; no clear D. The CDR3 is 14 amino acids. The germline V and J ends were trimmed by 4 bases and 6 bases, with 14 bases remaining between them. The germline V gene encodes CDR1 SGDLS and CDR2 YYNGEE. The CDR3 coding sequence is TGTGCCAGCAGCCCCCAGAGCATGTCCAATGAGCAGTTCTTC. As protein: CASSPQSMSNEQFF.

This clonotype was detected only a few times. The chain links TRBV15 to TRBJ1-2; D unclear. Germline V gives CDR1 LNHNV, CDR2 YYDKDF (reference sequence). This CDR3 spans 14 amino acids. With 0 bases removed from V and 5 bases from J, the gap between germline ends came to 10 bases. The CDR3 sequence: CATSRDRSGYGYTF. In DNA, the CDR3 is TGTGCCACCAGCAGAGATAGGAGTGGATATGGCTACACCTTC.

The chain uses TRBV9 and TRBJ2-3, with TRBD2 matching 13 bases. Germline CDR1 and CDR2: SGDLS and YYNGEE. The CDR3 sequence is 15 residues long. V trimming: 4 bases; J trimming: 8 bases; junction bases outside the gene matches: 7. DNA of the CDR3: TGTGCCAGCAGCCCTTGGACTAGCGGGGGAGGTACGCAGTATTTT. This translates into CASSPWTSGGGTQYF.

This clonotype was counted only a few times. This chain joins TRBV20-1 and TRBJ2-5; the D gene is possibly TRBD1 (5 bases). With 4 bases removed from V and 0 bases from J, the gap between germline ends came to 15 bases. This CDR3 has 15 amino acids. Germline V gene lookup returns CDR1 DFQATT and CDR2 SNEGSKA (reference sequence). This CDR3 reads CSANPDSEYQETQYF. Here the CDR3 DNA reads TGCAGTGCTAACCCAGACAGTGAATACCAAGAGACCCAGTACTTC.

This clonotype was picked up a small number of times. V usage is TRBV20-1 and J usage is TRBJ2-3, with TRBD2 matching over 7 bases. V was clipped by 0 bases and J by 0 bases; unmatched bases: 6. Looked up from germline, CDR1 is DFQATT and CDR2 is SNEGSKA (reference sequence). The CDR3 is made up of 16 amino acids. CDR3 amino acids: CSARDASGDSTDTQYF. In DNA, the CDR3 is TGCAGTGCTAGAGATGCCAGCGGGGATAGCACAGATACGCAGTATTTT.

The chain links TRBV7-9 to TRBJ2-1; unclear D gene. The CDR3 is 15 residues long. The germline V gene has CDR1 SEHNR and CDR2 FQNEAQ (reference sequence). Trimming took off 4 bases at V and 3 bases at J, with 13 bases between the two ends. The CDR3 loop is CASSWLARSYNEQFF. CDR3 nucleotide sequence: TGTGCCAGCAGCTGGTTAGCCAGGAGCTACAATGAGCAGTTCTTC.

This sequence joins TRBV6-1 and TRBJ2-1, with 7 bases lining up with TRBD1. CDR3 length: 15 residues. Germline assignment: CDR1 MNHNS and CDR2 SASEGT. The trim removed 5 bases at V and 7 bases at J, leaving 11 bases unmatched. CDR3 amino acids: CASSPYGQVQNEQFF. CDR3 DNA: TGTGCCAGCAGTCCCTACGGACAGGTTCAGAATGAGCAGTTCTTC.

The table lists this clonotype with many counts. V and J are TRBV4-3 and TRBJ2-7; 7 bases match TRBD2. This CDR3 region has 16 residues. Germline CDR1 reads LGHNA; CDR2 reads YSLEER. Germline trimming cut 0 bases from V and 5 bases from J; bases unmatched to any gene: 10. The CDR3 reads CASSQDLSVAGDEQYF. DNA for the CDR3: TGCGCCAGCAGCCAAGATCTATCGGTAGCGGGCGACGAGCAGTACTTC.

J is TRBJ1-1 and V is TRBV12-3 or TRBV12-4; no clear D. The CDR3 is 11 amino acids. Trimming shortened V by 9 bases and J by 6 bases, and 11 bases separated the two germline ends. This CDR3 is CASQEGPEAFF. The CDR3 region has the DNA TGTGCCAGTCAAGAAGGACCTGAAGCTTTCTTT.

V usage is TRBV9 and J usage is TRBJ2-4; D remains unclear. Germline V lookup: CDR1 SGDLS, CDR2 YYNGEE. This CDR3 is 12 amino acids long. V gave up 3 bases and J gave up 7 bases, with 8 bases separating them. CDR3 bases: TGTGCCAGCAGCGGTATATCGAACATTCAGTACTTC. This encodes CASSGISNIQYF.

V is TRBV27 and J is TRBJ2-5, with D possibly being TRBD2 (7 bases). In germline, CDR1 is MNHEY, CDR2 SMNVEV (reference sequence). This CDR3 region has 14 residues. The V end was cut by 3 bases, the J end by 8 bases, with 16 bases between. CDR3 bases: TGTGCCAGCAGTTTTTGGGCGGGGGCGTCTACCCAGTACTTC. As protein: CASSFWAGASTQYF.

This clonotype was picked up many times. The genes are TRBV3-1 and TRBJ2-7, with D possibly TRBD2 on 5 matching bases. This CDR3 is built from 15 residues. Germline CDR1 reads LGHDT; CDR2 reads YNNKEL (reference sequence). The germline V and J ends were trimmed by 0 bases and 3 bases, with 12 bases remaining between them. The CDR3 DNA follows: TGTGCCAGCAGCCAAGATTCTAGCAGCTACTACGAGCAGTACTTC. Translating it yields CASSQDSSSYYEQYF.

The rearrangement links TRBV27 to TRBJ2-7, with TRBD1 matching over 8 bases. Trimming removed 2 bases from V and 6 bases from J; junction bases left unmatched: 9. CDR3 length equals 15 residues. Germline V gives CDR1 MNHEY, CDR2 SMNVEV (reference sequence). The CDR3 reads CASSLGPGGLGEQYF. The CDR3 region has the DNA TGTGCCAGCAGTTTAGGTCCAGGGGGCCTTGGCGAGCAGTACTTC.

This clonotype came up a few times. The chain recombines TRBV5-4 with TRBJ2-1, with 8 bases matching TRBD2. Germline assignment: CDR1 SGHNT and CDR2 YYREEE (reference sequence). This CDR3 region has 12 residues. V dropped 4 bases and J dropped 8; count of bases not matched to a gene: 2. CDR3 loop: CASSGLADEQFF. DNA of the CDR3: TGTGCCAGCAGCGGACTAGCAGATGAGCAGTTCTTC.

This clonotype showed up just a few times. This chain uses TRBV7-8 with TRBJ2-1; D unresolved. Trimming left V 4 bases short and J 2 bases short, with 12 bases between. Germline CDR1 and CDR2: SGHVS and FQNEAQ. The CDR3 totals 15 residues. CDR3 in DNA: TGTGCCAGCAGCTATGTGGGTTACCCCTACAATGAGCAGTTCTTC. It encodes CASSYVGYPYNEQFF.

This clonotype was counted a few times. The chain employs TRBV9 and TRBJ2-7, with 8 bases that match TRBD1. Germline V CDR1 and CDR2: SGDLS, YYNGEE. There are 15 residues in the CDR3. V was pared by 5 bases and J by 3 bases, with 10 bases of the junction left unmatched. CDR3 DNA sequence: TGTGCCAGCAGTGGGGAGACAGGGGTGGACTACGAGCAGTACTTC. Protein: CASSGETGVDYEQYF.

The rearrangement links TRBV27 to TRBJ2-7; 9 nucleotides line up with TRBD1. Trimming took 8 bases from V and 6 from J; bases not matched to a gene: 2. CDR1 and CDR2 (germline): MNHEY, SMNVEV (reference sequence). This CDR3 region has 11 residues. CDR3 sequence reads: CASGTGSEQYF. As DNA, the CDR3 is TGTGCCAGCGGGACAGGGTCCGAGCAGTACTTC.

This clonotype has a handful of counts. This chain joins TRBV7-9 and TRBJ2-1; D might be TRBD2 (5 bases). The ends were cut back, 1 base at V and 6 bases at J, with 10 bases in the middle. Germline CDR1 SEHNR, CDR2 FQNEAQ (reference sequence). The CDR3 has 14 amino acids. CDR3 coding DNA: TGTGCCAGCAGCTTAGTCCGGCTAGCCAATGAGCAGTTCTTC. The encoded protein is CASSLVRLANEQFF.

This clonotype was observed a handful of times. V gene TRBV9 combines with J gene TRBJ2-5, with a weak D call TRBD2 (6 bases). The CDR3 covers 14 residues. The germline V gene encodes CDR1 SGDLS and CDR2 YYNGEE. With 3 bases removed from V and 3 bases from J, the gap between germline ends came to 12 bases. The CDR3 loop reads CASSGPGGEETQYF. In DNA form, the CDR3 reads TGTGCCAGCAGCGGCCCCGGCGGGGAAGAGACCCAGTACTTC.

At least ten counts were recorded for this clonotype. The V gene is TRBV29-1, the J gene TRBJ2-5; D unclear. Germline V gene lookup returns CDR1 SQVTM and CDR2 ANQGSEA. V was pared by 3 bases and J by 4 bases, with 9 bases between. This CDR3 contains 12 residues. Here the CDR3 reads CSVDGPAETQYF. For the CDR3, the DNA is TGCAGCGTTGACGGCCCAGCAGAGACCCAGTACTTC.

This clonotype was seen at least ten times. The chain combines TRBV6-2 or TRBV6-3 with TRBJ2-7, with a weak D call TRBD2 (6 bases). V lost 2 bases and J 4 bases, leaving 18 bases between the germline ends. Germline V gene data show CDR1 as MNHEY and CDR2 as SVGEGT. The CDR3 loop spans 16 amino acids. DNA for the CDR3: TGTGCCAGCAGTTACCCGGACGGGAGATCGGCATACGAGCAGTACTTC. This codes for CASSYPDGRSAYEQYF.

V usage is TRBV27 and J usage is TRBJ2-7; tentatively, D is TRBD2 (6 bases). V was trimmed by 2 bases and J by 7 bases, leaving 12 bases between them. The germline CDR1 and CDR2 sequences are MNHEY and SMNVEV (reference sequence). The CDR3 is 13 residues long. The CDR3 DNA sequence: TGTGCCAGCAGTTTAGGGGGGTTTGGTGAGCAGTACTTC. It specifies CASSLGGFGEQYF.

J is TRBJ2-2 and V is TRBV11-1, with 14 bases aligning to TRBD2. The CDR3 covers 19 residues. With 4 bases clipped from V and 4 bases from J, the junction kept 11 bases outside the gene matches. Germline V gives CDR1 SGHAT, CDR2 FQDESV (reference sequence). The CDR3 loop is CASSYGLAGGSQPTGELFF. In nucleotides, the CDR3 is TGTGCCAGCAGCTATGGACTAGCGGGGGGTTCCCAGCCCACCGGGGAGCTGTTTTTT.

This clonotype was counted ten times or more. The CDR3 DNA follows: TGTGCCAGCAGCGCTGACCCGGGACTCTCCTACGAGCAGTACTTC. Its protein is CASSADPGLSYEQYF. This chain joins TRBV9 and TRBJ2-7; TRBD2 is a possible D gene (6 bases). There are 15 residues in the CDR3. In germline, CDR1 is SGDLS, CDR2 YYNGEE. V dropped 3 bases and J dropped 0 bases, with 13 bases sitting between them.